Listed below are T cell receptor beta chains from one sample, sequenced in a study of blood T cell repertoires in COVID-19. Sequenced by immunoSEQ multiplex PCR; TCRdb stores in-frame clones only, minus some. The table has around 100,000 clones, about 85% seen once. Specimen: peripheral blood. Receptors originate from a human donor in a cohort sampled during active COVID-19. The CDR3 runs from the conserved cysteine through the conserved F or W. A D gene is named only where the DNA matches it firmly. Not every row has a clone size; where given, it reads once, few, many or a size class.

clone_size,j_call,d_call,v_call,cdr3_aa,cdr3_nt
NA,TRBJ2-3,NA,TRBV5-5,CASSLGPKRGDTQYF,TGTGCCAGCAGCTTGGGGCCCAAAAGAGGAGATACGCAGTATTTT
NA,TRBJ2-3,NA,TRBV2,CASSRDLRLTDTQYF,TGTGCCAGCAGTCGTGACCTGAGACTCACAGATACGCAGTATTTT
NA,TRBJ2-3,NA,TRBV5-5,CASSQAPWPTDTQYF,TGTGCCAGCAGCCAGGCCCCTTGGCCCACAGATACGCAGTATTTT
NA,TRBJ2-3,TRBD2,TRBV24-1,CATSDPRWDSSGRDADTQYF,TGTGCCACCAGTGACCCCCGTTGGGACTCTAGCGGGAGAGACGCAGATACGCAGTATTTT
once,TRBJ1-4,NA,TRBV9,CASSVRGHATNEKLFF,TGTGCCAGCAGCGTAAGAGGGCACGCAACTAATGAAAAACTGTTTTTT
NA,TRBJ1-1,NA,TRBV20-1,CSASGGVMNTEAFF,TGCAGTGCTAGTGGGGGGGTAATGAACACTGAAGCTTTCTTT
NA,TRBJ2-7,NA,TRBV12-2,CASRLATRVNYEQYF,TGTGCAAGTCGCTTAGCCACCCGGGTAAACTACGAGCAGTACTTC
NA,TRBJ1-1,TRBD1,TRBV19,CASSTTGFSTEAFF,TGTGCCAGTAGTACGACAGGGTTTAGTACTGAAGCTTTCTTT
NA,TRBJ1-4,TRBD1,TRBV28,CASSQGDRVGEKLFF,TGTGCCAGCAGTCAAGGGGACAGGGTAGGGGAAAAACTGTTTTTT
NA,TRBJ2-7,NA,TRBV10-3,CAISESAVSYEQYF,TGTGCCATCAGTGAGTCGGCTGTCTCCTACGAGCAGTACTTC
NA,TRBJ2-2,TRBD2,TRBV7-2,CASSLFSGGAGNTGELFF,TGTGCCAGCAGCTTGTTTAGCGGGGGGGCCGGGAACACCGGGGAGCTGTTTTTT
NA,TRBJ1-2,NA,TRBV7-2,CASSPERRVGYTF,TGTGCCAGCAGCCCCGAACGAAGAGTCGGCTACACCTTC
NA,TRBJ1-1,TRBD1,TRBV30,CAWNRQGDTEAFF,TGTGCCTGGAACCGCCAGGGGGACACTGAAGCTTTCTTT
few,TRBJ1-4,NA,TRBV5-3,CARPREKLFF,TGTGCCAGACCGAGAGAAAAACTGTTTTTT
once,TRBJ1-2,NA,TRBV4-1,CASSQPGGGYVGYTF,TGCGCCAGCAGCCAACCGGGGGGAGGGTATGTTGGCTACACCTTC
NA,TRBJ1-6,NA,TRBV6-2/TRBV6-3,CASSVQASNSPLHF,TGTGCCAGCAGTGTGCAGGCATCTAATTCACCCCTCCACTTT
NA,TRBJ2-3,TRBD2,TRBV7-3,CASSPRLAGGPDTQYF,TGTGCCAGCAGCCCTAGACTAGCGGGGGGTCCAGATACGCAGTATTTT
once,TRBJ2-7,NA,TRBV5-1,CASSLGTISHEQYF,TGCGCCAGCAGCTTGGGGACTATATCTCACGAGCAGTACTTC
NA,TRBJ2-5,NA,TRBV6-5,CASSYRGETQYF,TGTGCCAGCAGTTACCGAGGGGAGACCCAGTACTTC
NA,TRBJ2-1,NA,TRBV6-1,CASSEAAYNEQFF,TGTGCCAGCAGTGAAGCCGCCTACAATGAGCAGTTCTTC